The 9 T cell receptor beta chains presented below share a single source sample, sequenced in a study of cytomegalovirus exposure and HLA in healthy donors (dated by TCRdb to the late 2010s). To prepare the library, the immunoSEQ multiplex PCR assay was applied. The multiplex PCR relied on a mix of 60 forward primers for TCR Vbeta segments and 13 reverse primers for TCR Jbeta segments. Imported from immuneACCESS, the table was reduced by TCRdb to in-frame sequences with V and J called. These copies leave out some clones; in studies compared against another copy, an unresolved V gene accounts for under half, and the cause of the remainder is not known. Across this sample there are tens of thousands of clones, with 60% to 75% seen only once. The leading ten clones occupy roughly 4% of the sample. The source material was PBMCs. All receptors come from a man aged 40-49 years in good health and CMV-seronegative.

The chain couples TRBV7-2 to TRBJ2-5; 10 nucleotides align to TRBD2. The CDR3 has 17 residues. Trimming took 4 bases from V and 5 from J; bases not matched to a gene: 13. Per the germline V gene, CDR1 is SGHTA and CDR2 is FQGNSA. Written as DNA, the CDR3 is TGTGCCAGCAGCTCCGACGGGCTAGCGGGGGAGGGGGAGACCCAGTACTTC. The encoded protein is CASSSDGLAGEGETQYF.

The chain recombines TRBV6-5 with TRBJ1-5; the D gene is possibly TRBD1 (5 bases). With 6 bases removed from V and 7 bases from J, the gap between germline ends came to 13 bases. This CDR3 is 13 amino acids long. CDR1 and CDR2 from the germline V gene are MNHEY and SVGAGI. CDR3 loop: CASSPQGYQPQHF. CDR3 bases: TGTGCCAGCAGCCCCCAGGGTTACCAGCCCCAGCATTTT.

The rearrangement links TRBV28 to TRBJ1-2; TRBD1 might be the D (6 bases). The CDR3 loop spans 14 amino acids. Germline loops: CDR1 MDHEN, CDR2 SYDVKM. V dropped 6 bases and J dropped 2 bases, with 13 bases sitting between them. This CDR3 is CASRATGENYGYTF. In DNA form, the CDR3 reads TGTGCCAGCAGGGCGACAGGAGAGAACTATGGCTACACCTTC.

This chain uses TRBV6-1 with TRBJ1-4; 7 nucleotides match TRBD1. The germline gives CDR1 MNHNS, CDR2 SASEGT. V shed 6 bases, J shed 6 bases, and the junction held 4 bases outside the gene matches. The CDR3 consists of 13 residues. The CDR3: CASRGTADEKLFF. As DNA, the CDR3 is TGTGCCAGCAGAGGGACAGCGGATGAAAAACTGTTTTTT.

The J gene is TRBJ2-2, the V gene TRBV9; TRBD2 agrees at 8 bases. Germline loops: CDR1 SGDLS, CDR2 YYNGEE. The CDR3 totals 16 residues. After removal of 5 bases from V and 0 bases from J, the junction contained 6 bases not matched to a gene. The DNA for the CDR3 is TGTGCCAGCAGACGAAGCGGGGGAACGAACACCGGGGAGCTGTTTTTT. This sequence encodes CASRRSGGTNTGELFF.

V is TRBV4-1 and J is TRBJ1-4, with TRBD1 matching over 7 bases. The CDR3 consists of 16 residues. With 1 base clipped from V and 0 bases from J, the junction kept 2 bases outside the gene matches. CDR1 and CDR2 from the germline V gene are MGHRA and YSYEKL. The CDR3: CASSQGDSATNEKLFF. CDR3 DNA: TGCGCCAGCAGCCAAGGGGACAGTGCAACTAATGAAAAACTGTTTTTT.

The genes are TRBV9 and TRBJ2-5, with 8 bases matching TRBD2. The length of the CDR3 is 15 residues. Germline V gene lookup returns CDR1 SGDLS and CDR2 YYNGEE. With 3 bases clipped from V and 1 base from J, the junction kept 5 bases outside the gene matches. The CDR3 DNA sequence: TGTGCCAGCAGCGGGAGCGGGGGACTCCAAGAGACCCAGTACTTC. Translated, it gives CASSGSGGLQETQYF.

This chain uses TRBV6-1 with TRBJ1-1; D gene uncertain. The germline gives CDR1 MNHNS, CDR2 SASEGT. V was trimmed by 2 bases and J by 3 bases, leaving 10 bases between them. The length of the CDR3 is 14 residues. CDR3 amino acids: CASSEKRSHTEAFF. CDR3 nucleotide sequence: TGTGCCAGCAGTGAAAAGAGATCCCACACTGAAGCTTTCTTT.

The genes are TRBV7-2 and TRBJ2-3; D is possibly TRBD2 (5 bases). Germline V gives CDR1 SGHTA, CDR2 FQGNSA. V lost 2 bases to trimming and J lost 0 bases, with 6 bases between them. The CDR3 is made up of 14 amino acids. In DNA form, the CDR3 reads TGTGCCAGCAGCTTATGGACTAGCACAGATACGCAGTATTTT. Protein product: CASSLWTSTDTQYF.